This entry lists 18 T cell receptor beta chains sequenced from one sample in a study of blood T cells in healthy people across ages. A sample-barcoded 5' primer and a J-beta primer mix were used in a second PCR of about 6 to 12 cycles. Each CDR3 protein gets one entry after TCRdb re-called the 5' RACE reads with MiXCR. The table records about 1.1 million distinct CDR3 sequences, more than 30% of them present only once. Sample: blood. These receptors all come from a man aged 18 to 30 in good health.

This clonotype was seen just once. V usage is TRBV6-2 or TRBV6-3 and J usage is TRBJ2-5; either TRBD1 or TRBD2 may supply D (5 bases each). The V gene lost 2 bases and the J gene lost 11 bases, with 18 bases spanning the gap. Per germline, CDR1 MNHEY and CDR2 SVGEGT. The CDR3 runs 14 residues. CDR3 nucleotides: TGTGCCAGCAGTTACGGGACGAGAGTCAATGAGCAGTACTTC. This codes for CASSYGTRVNEQYF.

This chain uses TRBV27 with TRBJ2-3; TRBD2 matches 8 bases. The germline V gene has CDR1 MNHEY and CDR2 SMNVEV (reference sequence). The CDR3 totals 15 residues. Germline trimming cut 6 bases from V and 4 bases from J; bases unmatched to any gene: 9. The CDR3 is CASRPWRGDADTQYF. CDR3 in DNA: TGTGCCAGCAGGCCGTGGCGGGGGGACGCAGATACGCAGTATTTT.

This clonotype occurred a few times. The rearrangement links TRBV20-1 to TRBJ2-3, with 14 bases that match TRBD2. Germline V gene sequence: CDR1 DFQATT, CDR2 SNEGSKA (reference sequence). This CDR3 comprises 16 residues. V lost 6 bases, J lost 4 bases, and 9 bases stayed unmatched. In DNA form, the CDR3 reads TGCAGTGCCTTTCCTTTGACTAGCGGGGGGGCAGATACGCAGTATTTT. Amino acid sequence: CSAFPLTSGGADTQYF.

This clonotype has only a few counts. The chain joins TRBV5-1 to TRBJ2-5; maybe TRBD1 (6 bases). Germline V gives CDR1 SGHRS, CDR2 YFSETQ. Trimming cost V 2 bases and J 5 bases, with 16 bases left between them. The CDR3 totals 15 residues. The CDR3 region is CASSFTGSGQETQYF. The CDR3 nucleotides are TGCGCCAGCAGCTTTACAGGGAGTGGACAGGAGACCCAGTACTTC.

This clonotype turned up a few times. The chain links TRBV3-1 to TRBJ2-5; 8 bases map to TRBD1. V lost 4 bases to trimming and J lost 11 bases; unmatched junction nucleotides: 6. CDR1 is LGHDT, CDR2 YNNKEL, per germline (reference sequence). The CDR3 is 12 residues long. The CDR3 reads CASSLPQGVQYF. The CDR3 DNA sequence: TGTGCCAGCAGCCTTCCACAGGGGGTTCAGTACTTC.

This clonotype was picked up a small number of times. CDR3 residues: CSAGPGSSYEQYF. DNA for the CDR3: TGCAGTGCTGGGCCGGGTTCATCCTACGAGCAGTACTTC. The chain has TRBV20-1 and TRBJ2-7; D is uncertain. V lost 5 bases to trimming and J lost 1 base, with 12 bases between them. Germline V gives CDR1 DFQATT, CDR2 SNEGSKA (reference sequence). The CDR3 has 13 residues.

This clonotype was picked up a small number of times. This sequence joins TRBV27 and TRBJ1-4; the match to TRBD1 covers 9 bases. The CDR3 has 14 residues. From germline, CDR1 is MNHEY and CDR2 SMNVEV (reference sequence). Trimming removed 7 bases from V and 4 bases from J; junction bases left unmatched: 4. The CDR3 DNA sequence: TGTGCCAGCACATCGGACAGGGGTAATGAAAAACTGTTTTTT. This translates into CASTSDRGNEKLFF.

V gene TRBV20-1 combines with J gene TRBJ1-5; D is perhaps TRBD1 (6 bases). Germline V lookup: CDR1 DFQATT, CDR2 SNEGSKA (reference sequence). Trimming left V 5 bases short and J 4 bases short, with 15 bases between. This CDR3 has 14 residues. CDR3 nucleotide sequence: TGCAGTGCTGCCCGGACAGCACCAAATCAGCCCCAGCATTTT. This encodes CSAARTAPNQPQHF.

The rearrangement joins TRBV5-5 to TRBJ2-3; 12 nucleotides agree with TRBD2. V was clipped by 3 bases and J by 4 bases; unmatched bases: 6. Germline lookup yields CDR1 SGHKS and CDR2 YYEKEE (reference sequence). The CDR3 contains 16 residues. CDR3 protein: CASSSLAGGLADTQYF. CDR3 bases: TGTGCCAGCAGCTCCCTAGCGGGGGGGCTCGCAGATACGCAGTATTTT.

The CDR3 DNA reads as TGTGCCAGCAGCAAAATCAACGCTGGGGCCAACGTCCTGACTTTC. Translating it yields CASSKINAGANVLTF. The chain employs TRBV21-1 and TRBJ2-6. TRBV21-1 is an annotated pseudogene. This CDR3 contains 15 residues.

This clonotype was picked up one time. The V call is TRBV10-3, the J call TRBJ1-2, with D perhaps matching TRBD1 (6 bases). This CDR3 spans 12 amino acids. Trimming left V 7 bases short and J 7 bases short, with 13 bases between. Germline assignment: CDR1 ENHRY and CDR2 SYGVKD. CDR3 protein: CAITGGGSGYTF. For the CDR3, the DNA is TGTGCCATCACCGGGGGGGGCTCTGGCTACACCTTC.

This clonotype was seen many times. The chain recombines TRBV12-3 or TRBV12-4 with TRBJ1-5, with D maybe TRBD1 (5 bases). The CDR3 covers 16 residues. V lost 4 bases to trimming and J lost 0 bases, with 13 bases between them. CDR3 protein: CASSSTGHYSNQPQHF. The CDR3 nucleotides are TGTGCCAGCAGTTCAACAGGCCACTATAGCAATCAGCCCCAGCATTTT.

The rearrangement links TRBV2 to TRBJ2-2, with D maybe TRBD2 (6 bases). The germline CDR1 and CDR2 sequences are SNHLY and FYNNEI. The CDR3 spans 16 residues. V gave up 8 bases and J gave up 0 bases, with 16 bases separating them. In DNA form, the CDR3 reads TGTGCCAGCCGTCCCCCCGGACTATCGAACACCGGGGAGCTGTTTTTT. Encoded protein: CASRPPGLSNTGELFF.

This clonotype was observed a handful of times. This rearrangement joins TRBV6-8 to TRBJ2-1, with D tentatively TRBD1 (6 bases). The germline V gene has CDR1 MNHGY and CDR2 SAAAGT. Trimming took 2 bases from V and 0 from J, leaving 17 bases between them. The length of the CDR3 is 18 residues. This CDR3 is CASSYTQGRQSSYNEQFF. As DNA, the CDR3 is TGTGCCAGCAGTTACACACAGGGCCGCCAGAGCTCCTACAATGAGCAGTTCTTC.

The chain combines TRBV4-3 with TRBJ1-1; 7 bases match TRBD1. Germline loops: CDR1 LGHNA, CDR2 YSLEER. V trimming: 3 bases; J trimming: 2 bases; junction bases outside the gene matches: 6. The CDR3 covers 15 residues. The CDR3 loop reads CASSQFNRGNTEAFF. CDR3 nucleotide sequence: TGCGCCAGCAGCCAGTTCAACAGGGGAAACACTGAAGCTTTCTTT.

This clonotype appeared a few times. The V and J genes are TRBV19 and TRBJ1-5; 8 nucleotides line up with TRBD1. This CDR3 region has 15 residues. Germline assignment: CDR1 LNHDA and CDR2 SQIVND (reference sequence). With 8 bases clipped from V and 4 bases from J, the junction kept 10 bases outside the gene matches. The CDR3 coding sequence is TGTGCCAGTCGAGACAGGGGTCTAAGAAATCAGCCCCAGCATTTT. Translating gives CASRDRGLRNQPQHF.

The sample holds many counts of this clonotype. The chain joins TRBV27 to TRBJ2-5; D is perhaps TRBD1 or TRBD2 (5 bases each). CDR3 size: 13 residues. Germline V CDR1 and CDR2: MNHEY, SMNVEV (reference sequence). The V end lost 0 bases, the J end lost 5 bases, and 7 bases lay between the germline ends. The CDR3 sequence is CASSLSWGETQYF. DNA for the CDR3: TGTGCCAGCAGTTTATCCTGGGGGGAGACCCAGTACTTC.

This clonotype occurred a few times. This rearrangement joins TRBV4-2 to TRBJ1-1, with 8 nucleotides matching TRBD1. This CDR3 comprises 14 residues. Germline CDR1 reads LGHNA; CDR2 reads YNFKEQ. Trimming removed 3 bases from V and 3 bases from J; junction bases left unmatched: 3. As DNA, the CDR3 is TGTGCCAGCAGCCACCTGACAGGGGACACTGAAGCTTTCTTT. Its translation: CASSHLTGDTEAFF.